This paragraph covers one T cell receptor beta chain sequence. Its specificity is unknown. Clones were sequenced by immunoSEQ multiplex PCR, and TCRdb holds only the in-frame ones, with some missing. The data show more than 95,000 clones, with around 84% seen just once and roughly a quarter held by the top ten. Per germline, CDR1 LNHDA and CDR2 SQIVND (reference sequence). There are 13 residues in the CDR3. Trimming took 5 bases from V and 3 from J, leaving 11 bases between them. The data stem from a study of T cell responses to AZD1222 COVID-19 vaccine. Findings and caveats of the study: Spike-specific TCR breadth and depth rose after two AZD1222 doses. Donors were chiefly white British, with a greater number of females, and clonal diversity was perhaps underestimated. Repertoire sampling occurred only after the peak T cell response.

Sample: peripheral blood, taken 28 days after the second AZD1222 dose. The J gene is TRBJ2-7, the V gene TRBV19, with D maybe TRBD1 (5 bases). The receptor was isolated from an adult who received the AZD1222 COVID-19 vaccine. CDR3 residues: CASSRPGNYEQYF. In nucleotides, the CDR3 is TGTGCCAGTAGTCGGCCAGGGAACTACGAGCAGTACTTC. The entire variable domain, with the rest obtained from reference TRBV19 and TRBJ2-7, is as follows: DGGITQSPKYLFRKEGQNVTLSCEQNLNHDAMYWYRQDPGQGLRLIYYSQIVNDFQKGDIAEGYSVSREKKESFPLTVTSAQKNPTAFYLCASSRPGNYEQYFGPGTRLTVT.